A selection of T cell receptor beta chains follows, all from one sample in a study of chemoradiotherapy in HPV16-positive cancers. The repertoire was sequenced with immunoSEQ multiplex PCR; TCRdb's copy has only in-frame clones and lacks some. The sample contains approximately 23,000 clones, 90% to 95% of which appear only once. The source material was blood, sampled from a patient who underwent chemoradiotherapy. These receptors all come from a human donor with HPV-associated anogenital cancer. Each CDR3 is given with its conserved first and last residue. A D gene is named only where the DNA matches it firmly. Some rows mark clone size as missing; the rest say once, few, many or name a class of expanded clone.

>TRBJ2-5|NA|NA|TRBV6-6
TGTGCCAGCAGGAAAGGACTGGTTACGGAGACCCAGTACTTC
CASRKGLVTETQYF
>TRBJ1-1|NA|NA|TRBV28
TGTGCCAGCAGTCCCCACGTTATTCAGGGGATGGCTTTCTTT
CASSPHVIQGMAFF
>TRBJ1-2|NA|medium-sized|TRBV27
TGTGCCAGCAGTCCAGGTCCAACGTATGGCTACACCTTC
CASSPGPTYGYTF
>TRBJ1-1|NA|NA|TRBV7-9
TGTGCCAGCAGCTTGCAGGGTGGGAGCACTGAAGCTTTCTTT
CASSLQGGSTEAFF
>TRBJ2-7|NA|NA|TRBV4-1
TGCGCCAGCAGCCAGGTCTGGCAAGCCTACGAGCAGTACTTC
CASSQVWQAYEQYF
>TRBJ2-5|NA|NA|TRBV4-3
TGCGCCAGCAGCCAAGGGCGAGAAGGGCGGCAAGAGACCCAGTACTTC
CASSQGREGRQETQYF
>TRBJ1-1|TRBD1|NA|TRBV29-1
TGCAGCGTGACCGGGACAGGAGGGGGGTACACTGAAGCTTTCTTT
CSVTGTGGGYTEAFF
>TRBJ2-1|NA|NA|TRBV7-9
TGTGCCAGCAGCTTTATCCTAAGTGCTAATGAGCAGTTCTTC
CASSFILSANEQFF
>TRBJ1-5|TRBD1|NA|TRBV5-8
TGTGCCAGCAGCTTGGCCCAAGACAGGGCGTTGCAGCCCCAGCATTTT
CASSLAQDRALQPQHF
>TRBJ1-1|NA|NA|TRBV7-9
TGTGCCAGCAGCTTGGCTTACTACACTGAAGCTTTCTTT
CASSLAYYTEAFF
>TRBJ1-2|NA|once|TRBV27
TGTGCCAGCAGTTTATTCGGGACCCAGTATGGCTACACCTTC
CASSLFGTQYGYTF
>TRBJ2-3|TRBD2|NA|TRBV7-9
TGTGCCAGCAGCTTGGGGGGGACCGACACAGATACGCAGTATTTT
CASSLGGTDTDTQYF
>TRBJ2-7|TRBD2|NA|TRBV6-5
TGTGCCAGTGGTATGACAGCGGGGGGGCGAGAGCAGTACTTC
CASGMTAGGREQYF
>TRBJ2-2|NA|NA|TRBV2
TGTGCCAGCAGTTTTGCTGCGAACACCGGGGAGCTGTTTTTT
CASSFAANTGELFF
>TRBJ1-5|TRBD1|NA|TRBV6-6
TGTGCCAGCATCAGGACAGGGAGCAATCAGCCCCAGCATTTT
CASIRTGSNQPQHF
>TRBJ1-5|TRBD1|NA|TRBV2
TGTGCCAGCACCGGGACAGGAGGGAATCAGCCCCAGCATTTT
CASTGTGGNQPQHF
>TRBJ1-6|NA|NA|TRBV7-2
TGTGCCAGCAGCCCAGCGAAGGTCCCGAATTCACCCCTCCACTTT
CASSPAKVPNSPLHF
>TRBJ1-3|TRBD1|NA|TRBV4-1
TGCGCCAGCAGCCAAGTTGGGAGGGGGCGGCCTGGAAACACCATATATTTT
CASSQVGRGRPGNTIYF
>TRBJ2-7|NA|NA|TRBV5-4
TGTGCCAGCAGCCTTTCGACGGGGAGCTACGAGCAGTACTTC
CASSLSTGSYEQYF
>TRBJ2-7|NA|NA|TRBV7-2
TGTGCCAGCAGCTTATCTCCTGGGTGGTACGAGCAGTACTTC
CASSLSPGWYEQYF
>TRBJ2-2|NA|NA|TRBV5-1
TGCGCCAGCAGCTTGTCGGAGACCGGGGAGCTGTTTTTT
CASSLSETGELFF
>TRBJ2-5|NA|NA|TRBV5-1
TGCGCCAGCAGCTTGGGGGTTTGGGACACAGGAAGAGGTGAGACCCAGTACTTC
CASSLGVWDTGRGETQYF
>TRBJ1-4|TRBD1|NA|TRBV7-2
TGTGCCAGCAGTCCCGAGGACAGGAGTAATGAAAAACTGTTTTTT
CASSPEDRSNEKLFF
>TRBJ1-2|NA|once|TRBV5-1
TGCGCCAGCAGCTTGGGCTCGGCCGATGGCTACACCTTC
CASSLGSADGYTF
>TRBJ1-5|NA|NA|TRBV6-1
TGTGCCAGCAGTGATGGACGAATATGGCAGCCCCAGCATTTT
CASSDGRIWQPQHF
>TRBJ2-2|NA|NA|TRBV29-1
TGCAGCGTTGAAGAGAGGTTAGCGGTGAAACACCGGGGAGCTGTTTTT
CSVEERLAVKHRGAVF
>TRBJ2-7|TRBD2|NA|TRBV11-2
TGTGCCAGCAGCTTGGGTAGCGGGAGAGGGTACGAGCAGTACTTC
CASSLGSGRGYEQYF
>TRBJ2-7|TRBD2|NA|TRBV28
TGTGCCAGCAGTACAACCGGGACTAGTGAAGACGAGCAGTACTTC
CASSTTGTSEDEQYF
>TRBJ2-7|TRBD2|NA|TRBV6-6
TGTGCCAGTAACTCCCCAACTAGCGGTTACGAGCAGTACTTC
CASNSPTSGYEQYF
>TRBJ2-3|NA|NA|TRBV27
TGTGCCAGCAGTCCGACCACAGATACGCAGTATTTT
CASSPTTDTQYF
>TRBJ1-3|TRBD1|NA|TRBV6-5
TGTGCCAGCAGTACGACCGGGACAGGGAGAAACACCATATATTTT
CASSTTGTGRNTIYF
>TRBJ1-5|TRBD1|NA|TRBV18
TGTGCCAGCTCACTACAGGGGGCGGCTCAGCCCCAGCATTTT
CASSLQGAAQPQHF
>TRBJ2-2|TRBD2|NA|TRBV2
TGTGCCAGCGCTGAAGCGGGGGGGCCGGGCACCGGGGAGCTGTTTTTT
CASAEAGGPGTGELFF
>TRBJ2-7|TRBD1|NA|TRBV6-5
TGTGCCAGCAACCGACGGGACAGGGGGCAGTCAGGGCAGTACTTC
CASNRRDRGQSGQYF